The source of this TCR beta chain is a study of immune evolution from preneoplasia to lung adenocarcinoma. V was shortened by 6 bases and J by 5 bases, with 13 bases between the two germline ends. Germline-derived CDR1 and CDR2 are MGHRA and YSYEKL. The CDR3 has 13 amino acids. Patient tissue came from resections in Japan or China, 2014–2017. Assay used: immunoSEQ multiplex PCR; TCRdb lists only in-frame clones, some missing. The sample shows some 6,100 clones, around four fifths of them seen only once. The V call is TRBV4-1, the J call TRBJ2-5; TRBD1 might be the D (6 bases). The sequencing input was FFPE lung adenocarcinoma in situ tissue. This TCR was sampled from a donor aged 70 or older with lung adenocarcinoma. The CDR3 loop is CASRHTGSETQYF. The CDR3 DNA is TGCGCCAGCAGGCACACAGGGAGTGAGACCCAGTACTTC.